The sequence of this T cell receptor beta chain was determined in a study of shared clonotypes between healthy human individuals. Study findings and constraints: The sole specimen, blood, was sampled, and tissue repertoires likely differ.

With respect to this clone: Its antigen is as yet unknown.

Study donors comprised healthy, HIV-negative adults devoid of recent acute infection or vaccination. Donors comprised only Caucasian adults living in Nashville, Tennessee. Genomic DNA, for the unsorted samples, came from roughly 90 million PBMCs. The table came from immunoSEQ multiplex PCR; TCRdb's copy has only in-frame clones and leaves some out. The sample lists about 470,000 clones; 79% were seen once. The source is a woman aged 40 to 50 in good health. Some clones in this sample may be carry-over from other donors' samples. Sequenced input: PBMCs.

This CDR3 reads CASSPQGFIEETQYF. The CDR3 DNA follows: TGCGCCAGCAGCCCCCAAGGGTTTATTGAAGAGACCCAGTACTTC. The rearrangement uses TRBV5-1 and TRBJ2-5; unclear D gene. Germline-derived CDR1 and CDR2 are SGHRS and YFSETQ. This CDR3 is 15 amino acids long. Trimming cost V 4 bases and J 3 bases, with 16 bases left between them.